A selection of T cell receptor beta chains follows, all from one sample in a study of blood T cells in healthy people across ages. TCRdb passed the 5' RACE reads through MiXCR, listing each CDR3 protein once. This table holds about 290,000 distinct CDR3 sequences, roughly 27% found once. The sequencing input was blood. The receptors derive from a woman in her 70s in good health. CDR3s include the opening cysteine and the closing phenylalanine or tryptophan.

CDR3aa: CASSLTWNIEQYF
len: 13
j_gene: TRBJ2-7
v_gene: TRBV7-2

CDR3aa: CSATGLMAGSGTYNEQFF
len: 18
j_gene: TRBJ2-1
v_gene: TRBV20-1

CDR3aa: CASSGGTRTESEKLFF
len: 16
j_gene: TRBJ1-4
v_gene: TRBV2

CDR3aa: CASSLGLAASTDTQYF
len: 16
j_gene: TRBJ2-3
v_gene: TRBV5-1

CDR3aa: CSAILSGTDTQYF
len: 13
j_gene: TRBJ2-3
v_gene: TRBV29-1

CDR3aa: CASSLYVEKNTEAFF
len: 15
j_gene: TRBJ1-1
v_gene: TRBV7-2

CDR3aa: CASSSPSGRINEQFF
len: 15
j_gene: TRBJ2-1
v_gene: TRBV28

CDR3aa: CSARDIGVRQPQHF
len: 14
j_gene: TRBJ1-5
v_gene: TRBV20-1

CDR3aa: CASSRGNEKLFF
len: 12
j_gene: TRBJ1-4
v_gene: TRBV2

CDR3aa: CASSQVISPGYEQYF
len: 15
j_gene: TRBJ2-7
v_gene: TRBV4-2

CDR3aa: CASSPGYGANVLTF
len: 14
j_gene: TRBJ2-6
v_gene: TRBV19

CDR3aa: CASSALVRPEGKETQYF
len: 17
j_gene: TRBJ2-5
v_gene: TRBV6-1

CDR3aa: CASKVAGSYEQYF
len: 13
j_gene: TRBJ2-7
v_gene: TRBV28

CDR3aa: CATSREIGTHNEQFF
len: 15
j_gene: TRBJ2-1
v_gene: TRBV15

CDR3aa: CASSIDSSYEQYF
len: 13
j_gene: TRBJ2-7
v_gene: TRBV18

CDR3aa: CSATGGQGPYEQYF
len: 14
j_gene: -
v_gene: TRBV29-1

CDR3aa: CSAREWASGREETQYF
len: 16
j_gene: TRBJ2-5
v_gene: TRBV20-1

CDR3aa: CSASGAWGRGQETQYF
len: 16
j_gene: TRBJ2-5
v_gene: TRBV20-1

CDR3aa: CASSLGGTGRYEQYF
len: 15
j_gene: TRBJ2-7
v_gene: TRBV7-2

CDR3aa: CATSDEMKLNTEAFF
len: 15
j_gene: TRBJ1-1
v_gene: TRBV2

CDR3aa: CSAGTPLRPSTDTQYF
len: 16
j_gene: TRBJ2-3
v_gene: TRBV20-1

CDR3aa: CASSLGARKLGAKNIQYF
len: 18
j_gene: TRBJ2-4
v_gene: TRBV7-2

CDR3aa: CASSLTGSTWNYEQYF
len: 16
j_gene: TRBJ2-7
v_gene: TRBV5-1

CDR3aa: CASSYRGFGPQHF
len: 13
j_gene: TRBJ1-5
v_gene: TRBV28

CDR3aa: CASSQDTAGGYEQYF
len: 15
j_gene: -
v_gene: TRBV4-3

CDR3aa: CSARAHRQGPKNIQYF
len: 16
j_gene: TRBJ2-4
v_gene: TRBV20-1

CDR3aa: CASSRSGSMEGEQYF
len: 15
j_gene: -
v_gene: TRBV19

CDR3aa: CSASEGLREKLFF
len: 13
j_gene: TRBJ1-4
v_gene: TRBV20-1

CDR3aa: CASSLRRTSGGGEQYF
len: 16
j_gene: -
v_gene: TRBV5-6

CDR3aa: CASSLVKGSGNTIYF
len: 15
j_gene: TRBJ1-3
v_gene: TRBV7-2